A selection of T cell receptor beta chains follows, all from one sample in a study of CD8+ T cells in alopecia areata. The protocol was immunoSEQ multiplex PCR, while the TCRdb copy is restricted to in-frame clones and leaves out a portion. This table holds roughly 200,000 clones, less than 70% found once. The input for sequencing was CD8+ T cells sorted from blood, taken at week 24, from a patient treated with tofacitinib. These receptors were collected from a human donor with alopecia areata. Both conserved end residues are part of each CDR3. The D gene is left open where the match is weak. The listing skips clone size in some rows; elsewhere it reads once, few, many or a size class.

j_call d_call v_call clone_size cdr3_aa cdr3_nt
TRBJ1-3 - TRBV19 - CASSRSSGNTIYF TGTGCCAGTAGCCGGAGCTCTGGAAACACCATATATTTT
TRBJ1-5 - TRBV12-5 few CASGPTGSNQPQHF TGTGCTAGTGGCCCCACGGGTTCCAATCAGCCCCAGCATTTT
TRBJ2-4 TRBD1 TRBV25-1 - CASGTGTVNIQYF TGTGCCAGCGGAACCGGGACAGTAAACATTCAGTACTTC
TRBJ1-2 - TRBV13 few CASTQRGDPNDYTF TGTGCCAGCACCCAACGGGGCGACCCAAATGACTACACCTTC
TRBJ2-1 - TRBV2 few CASSYSPSRNEQFF TGTGCCAGCAGCTACAGCCCAAGTAGGAATGAGCAGTTCTTC
TRBJ1-1 - TRBV27 - CASQPGQNTEAFF TGTGCCAGCCAACCAGGACAGAACACTGAAGCTTTCTTT
TRBJ1-2 TRBD1 TRBV29-1 few CSFQTGVNYGYTF TGCAGCTTCCAGACAGGGGTTAACTATGGCTACACCTTC
TRBJ1-5 - TRBV13 few CASSLGLGYQPQHF TGTGCCAGCAGCTTAGGCCTTGGATACCAGCCCCAGCATTTT
TRBJ2-3 - TRBV9 - CASSVGEDTQYF TGTGCCAGCAGCGTAGGGGAGGATACGCAGTATTTT
TRBJ2-1 - TRBV27 - CASSLNIPYNEQFF TGTGCCAGCAGTTTAAACATTCCCTACAATGAGCAGTTCTTC
TRBJ2-2 TRBD2 TRBV4-3 - CASSQDRGDGELFF TGCGCCAGCAGCCAAGATCGGGGGGACGGGGAGCTGTTTTTT
TRBJ1-2 TRBD1 TRBV29-1 - CSAWTGTNYGYTF TGCAGCGCCTGGACAGGAACCAACTATGGCTACACCTTC
TRBJ1-1 TRBD1 TRBV13 - CASSLNSGQGAWSAFF TGTGCCAGCAGCCTAAATTCTGGACAGGGGGCATGGTCAGCTTTCTTT
TRBJ1-5 - TRBV15 - CATSRAREGNQPQHF TGTGCCACCAGCAGAGCTAGGGAAGGGAATCAGCCCCAGCATTTT
TRBJ2-3 - TRBV5-6 - CASSLFLEGTDTQYF TGTGCCAGCAGCTTGTTTCTCGAGGGTACAGATACGCAGTATTTT
TRBJ2-1 TRBD2 TRBV30 - CAWSFTGLGDEQFF TGTGCCTGGAGTTTTACGGGACTAGGGGATGAGCAGTTCTTC
TRBJ2-1 - TRBV18 - CASSPPMGVNEQFF TGTGCCAGCTCACCACCTATGGGGGTGAATGAGCAGTTCTTC
TRBJ2-1 - TRBV29-1 few CSVELTDYNEQFF TGCAGCGTTGAATTGACAGATTACAATGAGCAGTTCTTC
TRBJ1-1 - TRBV6-5 - CASSYSGGAEAFF TGTGCCAGCAGTTACTCAGGGGGGGCTGAAGCTTTCTTT
TRBJ1-1 - TRBV14 - CASSQHSEGLAFF TGTGCCAGCAGCCAACATAGTGAAGGGCTGGCTTTCTTT
TRBJ1-2 - TRBV4-3 few CASSQDRGLGDGSGYTF TGCGCCAGCAGCCAAGACAGGGGACTCGGTGACGGTAGTGGCTACACCTTC
TRBJ2-1 TRBD2 TRBV2 few CASSPPTERGGDEQFF TGTGCCAGCAGTCCCCCTACCGAGCGGGGGGGCGATGAGCAGTTCTTC